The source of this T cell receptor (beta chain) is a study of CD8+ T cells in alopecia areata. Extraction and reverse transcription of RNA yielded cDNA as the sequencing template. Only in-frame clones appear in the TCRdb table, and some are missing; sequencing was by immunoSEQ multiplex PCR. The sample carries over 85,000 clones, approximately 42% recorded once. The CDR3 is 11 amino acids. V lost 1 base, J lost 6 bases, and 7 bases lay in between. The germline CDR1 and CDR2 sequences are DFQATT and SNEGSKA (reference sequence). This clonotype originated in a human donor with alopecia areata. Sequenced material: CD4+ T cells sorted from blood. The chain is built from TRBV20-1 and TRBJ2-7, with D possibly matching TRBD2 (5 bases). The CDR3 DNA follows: TGCAGTGCTAGAGGAGGGTTCGAGCAGTACTTC. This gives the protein CSARGGFEQYF.